What follows is one T cell receptor (beta chain) and its context. The sample originates from a study of blood T cell repertoires in COVID-19. Study at large: From the United States, Italy and Spain came samples of acute and convalescent COVID-19. The analysed material was cDNA or gDNA that came from T cells, B-cell-depleted T cells, or PBMCs.

In the study's own analysis: Amplification of reference gene primers was used by the study to estimate nucleated cell counts. This table comes from immunoSEQ multiplex PCR, and its TCRdb copy is limited to in-frame clones, with some not included. From that table come the V and J calls and clone size; the DNA was used to work out D and trimming. The table records roughly 140,000 clones, around four fifths of them present only once. V gave up 4 bases and J gave up 0 bases; unmatched junction bases: 7. CDR3 size: 17 residues. CDR1 is SGHAT, CDR2 FQNNGV, per germline. This rearrangement joins TRBV11-2 to TRBJ2-1; 9 nucleotides agree with TRBD2. This clonotype was obtained from a human donor in a cohort sampled during active COVID-19. The sequencing sample was made of peripheral blood. The chain's CDR3 is CASSSPTSGISYNEQFF. The DNA of the CDR3 is TGTGCCAGCAGCTCCCCGACTAGCGGAATCTCCTACAATGAGCAGTTCTTC.